This T cell receptor beta chain stems from a study of blood T cell repertoires in COVID-19. Overall study context: COVID-19 samples, acute and convalescent, were from the United States, Italy and Spain.

Participant ages covered about 18 to 89 years across around 22 US areas. Sequencing was performed with immunoSEQ multiplex PCR; in TCRdb, only in-frame clones are kept and a portion is missing. Seen here are approximately 350,000 clones, 80% to 85% observed once, and the top ten hold roughly 5.1%. The sequence was obtained from a woman aged 50 to 65 who had recovered from COVID-19. The sample taken for sequencing was PBMCs or T cells enriched from blood (not recorded which).

The CDR3: CASSLPEQTDTQYF. CDR3 nucleotide sequence: TGTGCCAGCAGTTTACCCGAACAAACAGATACGCAGTATTTT. V gene TRBV28 combines with J gene TRBJ2-3; D gene uncertain. Germline V gene sequence: CDR1 MDHEN, CDR2 SYDVKM. CDR3 length: 14 amino acids. V lost 2 bases to trimming and J lost 3 bases, with 9 bases between them.